This TCR beta chain derives from a study of blood T cell repertoires in COVID-19. Overall study context: Sites in the United States, Italy and Spain provided acute and convalescent COVID-19 samples. PBMCs, B-cell-depleted T cells, or T cells provided the cDNA or gDNA that made up the material.

The CDR3 is 14 residues long. Germline lookup yields CDR1 DFQATT and CDR2 SNEGSKA (reference sequence). Trimming shortened V by 3 bases and J by 5 bases, and 14 bases separated the two germline ends. In the authors' methods: Nucleated cell number was recorded as an estimate derived from reference gene primer amplification. TCRdb's table, derived via immunoSEQ multiplex PCR, lists solely in-frame clones and lacks some. D and trimming come from the DNA, and the V and J calls and clone size come from that table. The table includes about 43,000 clones, approximately 90% detected once. Material: peripheral blood. This receptor was taken from a woman over 75 with active COVID-19. V gene TRBV20-1 combines with J gene TRBJ2-1; D is possibly TRBD2 (6 bases). The CDR3 region has the DNA TGCAGTGCTAGTGGGACTCCGTTACACAATGAGCAGTTCTTC. This sequence encodes CSASGTPLHNEQFF.